Shown below are 27 T cell receptor beta chains from a single sample sequenced in a study of blood T cell repertoires in COVID-19. TCRdb keeps only in-frame clones here, not all; method: immunoSEQ multiplex PCR. The sample carries more than 150,000 clones, roughly nine tenths recorded once. Source material: PBMCs or T cells enriched from blood (not recorded which). The receptors originated from a woman under 40 who had recovered from COVID-19.

A note on this clone: One end of the junction does not line up with germline, which may come from a read error. CDR3 amino acids: CANSDRGAGRREAFF. The CDR3 region has the DNA TGTGCCAACAGTGACAGGGGGGCAGGGCGTCGCGAAGCTTTCTTT. This rearrangement joins TRBV2 to TRBJ1-1; 9 bases match TRBD1. The CDR3 spans 15 residues. Germline CDR1 reads SNHLY; CDR2 reads FYNNEI.

The rearrangement uses TRBV19 and TRBJ1-1; a weak D match, TRBD1 (6 bases). Germline CDR1 reads LNHDA; CDR2 reads SQIVND (reference sequence). This CDR3 spans 14 amino acids. With 3 bases removed from V and 0 bases from J, the gap between germline ends came to 8 bases. CDR3 bases: TGTGCCAGTAGTATTCAGGGGATGAACACTGAAGCTTTCTTT. Amino acid sequence: CASSIQGMNTEAFF.

The chain has TRBV6-2 or TRBV6-3 and TRBJ2-1; 9 bases fit TRBD1. In germline, CDR1 is MNHEY, CDR2 SVGEGT. The CDR3 is made up of 15 amino acids. J gave up 4 bases and V 2 bases, and 3 bases lay outside the gene matches. CDR3 protein: CASSYGTGKYNEQFF. The CDR3 DNA reads as TGTGCCAGCAGTTACGGGACAGGGAAGTACAATGAGCAGTTCTTC.

The chain combines TRBV10-3 with TRBJ1-1; tentatively, D is TRBD1 (5 bases). Germline CDR1 is ENHRY and CDR2 is SYGVKD. The V and J ends lost 5 bases and 1 base respectively, with 8 bases between them. The CDR3 has 13 residues. CDR3 protein: CAISFDRNTEAFF. DNA of the CDR3: TGTGCCATCAGTTTTGACAGGAACACTGAAGCTTTCTTT.

This clone appeared a single time. The V gene is TRBV30, the J gene TRBJ1-1, with D possibly TRBD1 on 5 matching bases. Germline V gives CDR1 GTSNPN, CDR2 SVGIG (reference sequence). V shed 0 bases and J shed 0 bases, with 11 bases lying between them. The CDR3 has 15 amino acids. The chain's CDR3 is CAWSVQDIMNTEAFF. CDR3 DNA sequence: TGTGCCTGGAGTGTACAGGATATCATGAACACTGAAGCTTTCTTT.

This chain links TRBV5-6 with TRBJ2-4, with D maybe TRBD1 (7 bases). Germline values: CDR1 SGHDT, CDR2 YYEEEE. V lost 3 bases and J lost 0, with 10 bases in between. The CDR3 contains 15 residues. The CDR3 nucleotides are TGTGCCAGCAGCTGGCGGGACAGAGCCAAAAACATTCAGTACTTC. Protein product: CASSWRDRAKNIQYF.

V gene TRBV11-2 combines with J gene TRBJ1-1; D gene ambiguous. This CDR3 is 12 amino acids long. Trimming left V 0 bases short and J 6 bases short, with 5 bases between. Per the germline V gene, CDR1 is SGHAT and CDR2 is FQNNGV. In DNA, the CDR3 is TGTGCCAGCAGCTTAGATGTAGCTGAAGCTTTCTTT. Translating it yields CASSLDVAEAFF.

Within the sample, this clone is medium-sized. The chain couples TRBV12-3 or TRBV12-4 to TRBJ2-7, with D unresolved. Trimming took 4 bases from V and 3 from J, leaving 10 bases between them. The CDR3 has 13 residues. CDR3 loop: CASSYLEYYEQYF. CDR3 in DNA: TGTGCCAGCAGTTATTTAGAGTACTACGAGCAGTACTTC.

The chain recombines TRBV7-3 with TRBJ2-5; a weak D match, TRBD1 (6 bases). CDR1 is SGHTA, CDR2 FQGTGA, per germline. CDR3 length equals 13 residues. V was cut by 5 bases and J by 5 bases, with 12 bases left in between. The CDR3 DNA reads TGTGCCAGCAGCCGCCAGAGGGGGGAGACCCAGTACTTC. Amino acids: CASSRQRGETQYF.

The chain combines TRBV11-3 with TRBJ1-1; TRBD1 might be the D (6 bases). The germline V gene has CDR1 SGHNT and CDR2 YENEEA. The CDR3 is 13 residues long. With 6 bases removed from V and 0 bases from J, the gap between germline ends came to 8 bases. CDR3 residues: CASSTGMNTEAFF. As DNA, the CDR3 is TGTGCCAGCAGTACAGGGATGAACACTGAAGCTTTCTTT.

V gene TRBV7-2 combines with J gene TRBJ1-2; 8 nucleotides agree with TRBD1. Germline V CDR1 and CDR2: SGHTA, FQGNSA. The CDR3 totals 14 residues. With V trimmed by 6 bases and J by 4 bases, 7 bases remained unmatched. CDR3 sequence reads: CASRPGQGVYGYTF. CDR3 coding DNA: TGTGCCAGCAGACCAGGACAGGGCGTCTATGGCTACACCTTC.

This clone was seen a handful of times. This chain joins TRBV28 and TRBJ1-5, with a tentative D call TRBD1 (5 bases). V lost 3 bases to trimming and J lost 6 bases, with 9 bases between them. The CDR3 is made up of 13 amino acids. From germline, CDR1 is MDHEN and CDR2 SYDVKM. The CDR3 region is CASSLFGGQPQHF. CDR3 sequence (DNA): TGTGCCAGCAGTTTGTTCGGGGGTCAGCCCCAGCATTTT.

The chain is built from TRBV4-1 and TRBJ1-2; 9 nucleotides match TRBD1. The CDR3 sequence is 16 residues long. Germline V gene data show CDR1 as MGHRA and CDR2 as YSYEKL. The V and J ends lost 0 bases and 8 bases, in that order; junction bases with no gene match: 10. For the CDR3, the DNA is TGCGCCAGCAGCCAAGATCACAGGGGGCTTGAAGAAGGCTACACCTTC. It specifies CASSQDHRGLEEGYTF.

J is TRBJ2-3 and V is TRBV6-1; 11 bases are a match to TRBD2. After removal of 4 bases from V and 0 bases from J, the junction contained 3 bases not matched to a gene. CDR1 and CDR2 from the germline V gene are MNHNS and SASEGT. The CDR3 consists of 16 residues. The CDR3 sequence: CASSAWTSGSTDTQYF. The CDR3 nucleotides read TGTGCCAGCAGTGCCTGGACTAGCGGGAGCACAGATACGCAGTATTTT.

The rearrangement joins TRBV7-9 to TRBJ2-3; D perhaps matches TRBD2 (6 bases). CDR3 length: 17 amino acids. CDR1 SEHNR and CDR2 FQNEAQ come from the germline V gene (reference sequence). V was cut by 1 base and J by 2 bases, with 16 bases left in between. As DNA, the CDR3 is TGTGCCAGCAGCTTAGGGGGTAGGAGGGGTTACACAGATACGCAGTATTTT. Translation: CASSLGGRRGYTDTQYF.

This clone was observed a single time. This chain uses TRBV19 with TRBJ1-1, with TRBD1 as a possible D gene (5 bases). Looked up from germline, CDR1 is LNHDA and CDR2 is SQIVND (reference sequence). This CDR3 is 15 amino acids long. Trimming took off 4 bases at V and 0 bases at J, with 12 bases between the two ends. CDR3 residues: CASSTQTVMNTEAFF. For the CDR3, the DNA is TGTGCCAGTAGTACCCAGACAGTCATGAACACTGAAGCTTTCTTT.

The gene calls are TRBV7-8 and TRBJ1-5; 9 bases fit TRBD1. The V gene end was trimmed by 6 bases and the J gene end by 5 bases; junction bases not matched to a gene: 8. The germline V gene encodes CDR1 SGHVS and CDR2 FQNEAQ. This CDR3 comprises 15 residues. CDR3 sequence reads: CASRSGQGNHQPQHF. The CDR3 region has the DNA TGTGCCAGCAGGTCGGGACAGGGAAATCATCAGCCCCAGCATTTT. Filled out from reference TRBV7-8 and TRBJ1-5, the complete variable domain reads GAGVSQSPRYKVAKRGQDVALRCDPISGHVSLFWYQQALGQGPEFLTYFQNEAQLDKSGLPSDRFFAERPEGSVSTLKIQRTQQEDSAVYLCASRSGQGNHQPQHFGDGTRLSIL.

V gene TRBV19 combines with J gene TRBJ2-2, with 8 bases identical to TRBD1. Germline V lookup: CDR1 LNHDA, CDR2 SQIVND (reference sequence). The CDR3 has 13 residues. Trimming took 7 bases from V and 6 from J; bases not matched to a gene: 4. The CDR3 loop is CASTKDRAGELFF. For the CDR3, the DNA is TGTGCCAGTACCAAGGACAGGGCCGGGGAGCTGTTTTTT.

The chain combines TRBV5-6 with TRBJ1-2; D is unclear. Germline V CDR1 and CDR2: SGHDT, YYEEEE. Trimming cost V 0 bases and J 5 bases, with 11 bases left between them. This CDR3 is built from 14 residues. The CDR3 reads CASSLVTGLYGYTF. The DNA for the CDR3 is TGTGCCAGCAGCTTGGTTACGGGATTATATGGCTACACCTTC.

The chain recombines TRBV9 with TRBJ2-1; 12 positions agree with TRBD2. J gave up 7 bases and V 7 bases, and 6 bases lay outside the gene matches. CDR1 SGDLS and CDR2 YYNGEE come from the germline V gene. The CDR3 is 14 residues long. CDR3 in amino acids: CASGRTSGGNEQFF. Here the CDR3 DNA reads TGTGCCAGCGGTCGCACTAGCGGGGGGAATGAGCAGTTCTTC.

This sequence joins TRBV25-1 and TRBJ1-1; 11 positions match TRBD1. The CDR3 runs 16 residues. The V and J ends lost 10 bases and 3 bases, in that order; junction bases with no gene match: 13. CDR1 is MGHDK, CDR2 SYGVNS, per germline. The CDR3 region is CAIGTGTGGMDTEAFF. CDR3 sequence (DNA): TGTGCCATCGGAACCGGGACAGGGGGGATGGACACTGAAGCTTTCTTT. The complete variable domain, with remaining parts taken from reference TRBV25-1 and TRBJ1-1, reads EADIYQTPRYLVIGTGKKITLECSQTMGHDKMYWYQQDPGMELHLIHYSYGVNSTEKGDLSSESTVSRIRTEHFPLTLESARPSHTSQYLCAIGTGTGGMDTEAFFGQGTRLTVV.

This clone was counted many times. This chain links TRBV4-2 with TRBJ1-2, with 7 positions matching TRBD1. V shed 7 bases, J shed 4 bases, and the junction held 12 bases outside the gene matches. This CDR3 region has 15 residues. The germline gives CDR1 LGHNA, CDR2 YNFKEQ. The CDR3 spells CASIPDGQVAYGYTF. The CDR3, as DNA: TGTGCCAGCATCCCAGACGGACAGGTTGCCTATGGCTACACCTTC.

This chain joins TRBV7-9 and TRBJ1-1, with D unresolved. CDR1 SEHNR and CDR2 FQNEAQ come from the germline V gene (reference sequence). There are 15 residues in the CDR3. The V and J ends lost 8 bases and 2 bases respectively, with 18 bases between them. CDR3: CASRSPRSLNTEAFF. CDR3 sequence (DNA): TGTGCCAGCCGATCCCCGAGGAGCCTTAACACTGAAGCTTTCTTT. The variable domain in full, completed from reference TRBV7-9 and TRBJ1-1, reads DTGVSQNPRHKITKRGQNVTFRCDPISEHNRLYWYRQTLGQGPEFLTYFQNEAQLEKSRLLSDRFSAERPKGSFSTLEIQRTEQGDSAMYLCASRSPRSLNTEAFFGQGTRLTVV.

This chain joins TRBV6-5 and TRBJ2-4; tentative D call: TRBD1 (5 bases). CDR3 length: 13 residues. The germline CDR1 and CDR2 sequences are MNHEY and SVGAGI. Trimming cost V 4 bases and J 1 base, with 5 bases left between them. The CDR3 spells CASSSGAKNIQYF. The DNA for the CDR3 is TGTGCCAGCAGTTCAGGGGCCAAAAACATTCAGTACTTC.

The genes are TRBV19 and TRBJ2-5, with 10 bases matching TRBD2. V was pared by 7 bases and J by 4 bases, with 6 bases of the junction left unmatched. The CDR3 totals 14 residues. The germline V gene has CDR1 LNHDA and CDR2 SQIVND (reference sequence). CDR3 in DNA: TGTGCCAGTAACAGCGGGAGGGCCGCAGAGACCCAGTACTTC. Translation: CASNSGRAAETQYF.

The chain recombines TRBV9 with TRBJ2-3, with D hard to call. Trimming removed 4 bases from V and 6 bases from J, with 12 bases in between. The CDR3 has 13 residues. Germline loops: CDR1 SGDLS, CDR2 YYNGEE. CDR3 nucleotides: TGTGCCAGCAGCTCCCCCGCCGGGGATACGCAGTATTTT. Protein sequence: CASSSPAGDTQYF. Together with reference TRBV9 and TRBJ2-3, the CDR3 gives the full variable domain: DSGVTQTPKHLITATGQRVTLRCSPRSGDLSVYWYQQSLDQGLQFLIQYYNGEERAKGNILERFSAQQFPDLHSELNLSSLELGDSALYFCASSSPAGDTQYFGPGTRLTVL.

This chain connects TRBV9 to TRBJ2-1, with 9 bases identical to TRBD2. In germline, CDR1 is SGDLS, CDR2 YYNGEE. Trimming removed 4 bases from V and 0 bases from J; junction bases left unmatched: 5. The CDR3 runs 16 residues. CDR3 bases: TGTGCCAGCAGCCATAGCGGGAGACGCTCCTACAATGAGCAGTTCTTC. This sequence encodes CASSHSGRRSYNEQFF. Full variable domain (rest looked up from reference TRBV9 and TRBJ2-1): DSGVTQTPKHLITATGQRVTLRCSPRSGDLSVYWYQQSLDQGLQFLIQYYNGEERAKGNILERFSAQQFPDLHSELNLSSLELGDSALYFCASSHSGRRSYNEQFFGPGTRLTVL.